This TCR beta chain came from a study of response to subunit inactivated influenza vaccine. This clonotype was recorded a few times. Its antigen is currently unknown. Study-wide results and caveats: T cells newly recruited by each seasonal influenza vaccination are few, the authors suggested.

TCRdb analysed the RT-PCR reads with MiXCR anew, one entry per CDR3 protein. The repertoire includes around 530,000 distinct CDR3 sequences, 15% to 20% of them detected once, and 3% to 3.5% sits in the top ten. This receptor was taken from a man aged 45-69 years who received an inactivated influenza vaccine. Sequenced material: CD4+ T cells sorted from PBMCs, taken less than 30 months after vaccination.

CDR3 residues: CSARSTDEQFF. Written as DNA, the CDR3 is TGCAGTGCTAGAAGCACTGATGAGCAGTTCTTC. V and J are TRBV20-1 and TRBJ2-1; D is uncertain. The CDR3 length is 11 residues. Deletions cut 2 bases from V and 8 bases from J, with 7 bases between. Germline V gene lookup returns CDR1 DFQATT and CDR2 SNEGSKA (reference sequence).